A single sample is the source of the 5 T cell receptor beta chains below, sequenced in a study of blood T cells in healthy people across ages. Using a J-beta primer mix together with a sample-barcoded 5' primer, a second PCR was run for 7 to 11 cycles. TCRdb reprocessed the 5' RACE reads via MiXCR and lists one record per CDR3 protein. This sample has more than 650,000 distinct CDR3 sequences, with approximately 22% found just once. Sequencing input: blood. Source of these receptors: a man aged 65 to 79 in good health.

V gene TRBV12-5 combines with J gene TRBJ2-1; 11 bases are a match to TRBD1. Gene TRBJ2-5 matches the end of the DNA better, so the J call may be wrong. CDR1 and CDR2 from the germline V gene are LGHNT and FRNRAP. The CDR3 contains 14 residues. The CDR3 DNA reads TGTGCTTCAACAGGGGACAGGGGGCAAGAGACCCAGTACTTC. It is translated as CASTGDRGQETQYF.

This clonotype has just a few counts. V is TRBV12-3 or TRBV12-4 and J is TRBJ2-4, with 8 nucleotides matching TRBD1. With V trimmed by 4 bases and J by 8 bases, 10 bases remained unmatched. The CDR3 covers 15 residues. CDR3 bases: TGTGCCAGCAGTTCCGGGACAGGAAGAGGGGACATTCAGTACTTC. Amino acids: CASSSGTGRGDIQYF.

The table lists this clonotype with many counts. The V call is TRBV20-1, the J call TRBJ2-3; D is possibly TRBD1 (6 bases). The germline gives CDR1 DFQATT, CDR2 SNEGSKA (reference sequence). This CDR3 spans 14 amino acids. With 2 bases removed from V and 3 bases from J, the gap between germline ends came to 12 bases. Here the CDR3 reads CSARKTGTTDTQYF. DNA for the CDR3: TGCAGTGCTAGAAAGACAGGAACGACAGATACGCAGTATTTT.

In this sample, this clonotype turned up a few times. The junction and the germline gene differ at one end; a read error may be behind it. The V gene is TRBV18, the J gene TRBJ2-3; a weak D match, TRBD1 (6 bases). This CDR3 has 13 amino acids. Germline CDR1 and CDR2: KGHSH and LQKENI. CDR3 residues: CTSSPGTSDTQYF. CDR3 bases: TGTACCAGCTCACCCGGGACATCAGATACGCAGTATTTT.

As to this clonotype: A much more abundant neighbour one base away suggests this may be a read error. Because it lacks the conserved phenylalanine or tryptophan at the end, this CDR3 is likely a read error. The rearrangement joins TRBV12-3 or TRBV12-4 to TRBJ1-1, with a weak D call TRBD1 (6 bases). The CDR3 totals 16 residues. Trimming removed 7 bases at V and 0 bases at J, with 18 bases between. The CDR3 DNA follows: TGTGCCAGCACCCGGGTACAGGGACGAATGAACACTGAAGCTTTCTCT. It translates to CASTRVQGRMNTEAFS.